A single sample is the source of the 32 T cell receptor beta chains below, sequenced in a study of T cells in Graves' hyperthyroidism and ophthalmopathy. The investigators amplified TCR beta CDR3 regions from RNA transcripts. The TCR CDR3 was amplified in a first-round RT-PCR using the HTBI primer set. In TCRdb, the multiplex PCR reads were re-called with MiXCR into one record per CDR3 protein. Among around 560,000 distinct CDR3 sequences listed, approximately 16% were seen once. The sample consisted of blood. The source of these receptors is a woman aged 18-29 years with Graves' hyperthyroidism.

The rearrangement links TRBV5-1 to TRBJ2-2; 8 bases line up with TRBD2. CDR3 size: 16 residues. From germline, CDR1 is SGHRS and CDR2 YFSETQ. The V gene end was trimmed by 0 bases and the J gene end by 0 bases; junction bases not matched to a gene: 1. Here the CDR3 reads CASSLAGGTNTGELFF. In DNA form, the CDR3 reads TGCGCCAGCAGCTTGGCGGGGGGGACGAACACCGGGGAGCTGTTTTTT.

In this sample, this clonotype turned up many times. The rearrangement uses TRBV11-3 and TRBJ2-1, with D unresolved. V was shortened by 1 base and J by 0 bases, with 10 bases between the two germline ends. The CDR3 extends over 16 amino acids. CDR1 SGHNT and CDR2 YENEEA come from the germline V gene. CDR3 coding DNA: TGTGCCAGCAGCTTAGGCGCCTCCCTCTCCTACAATGAGCAGTTCTTC. It is translated as CASSLGASLSYNEQFF.

This clonotype was detected many times. The gene calls are TRBV7-2 and TRBJ2-7; TRBD2 matches at 16 bases. The CDR3 contains 17 residues. Per the germline V gene, CDR1 is SGHTA and CDR2 is FQGNSA. J was trimmed by 4 bases and V by 0 bases; bases with no gene match: 3. The CDR3 region has the DNA TGTGCCAGCAGCTTAGCCGGGACTAGCGGGGGGGCATACGAGCAGTACTTC. As protein: CASSLAGTSGGAYEQYF.

This clonotype was seen at least ten times. The rearrangement links TRBV28 to TRBJ2-7, with TRBD1 matching over 8 bases. The V gene end was trimmed by 7 bases and the J gene end by 2 bases; junction bases not matched to a gene: 10. Per the germline V gene, CDR1 is MDHEN and CDR2 is SYDVKM. This CDR3 region has 15 residues. CDR3 DNA: TGTGCCAGCAACTTATCCGGGACAGGAGCCTACGAGCAGTACTTC. Amino acid sequence: CASNLSGTGAYEQYF.

The chain joins TRBV6-2 or TRBV6-3 to TRBJ1-1, with a possible D match to TRBD1 (6 bases). The CDR3 length is 14 residues. V was cut by 7 bases and J by 3 bases, with 15 bases left in between. Per the germline V gene, CDR1 is MNHEY and CDR2 is SVGEGT. The CDR3, as DNA: TGTGCCAGCAAAAAAACAGGGAAGGACACTGAAGCTTTCTTT. Encoded protein: CASKKTGKDTEAFF.

This clonotype was seen at least ten times. The CDR3 spells CASSLGDITNEKLFF. The CDR3 DNA is TGTGCCAGCAGCTTAGGAGACATAACTAATGAAAAACTGTTTTTT. The chain has TRBV11-2 and TRBJ1-4; D remains ambiguous. The V and J ends lost 1 base and 1 base respectively, with 7 bases between them. Germline lookup yields CDR1 SGHAT and CDR2 FQNNGV. The CDR3 totals 15 residues.

This clonotype has a handful of counts. The chain employs TRBV14 and TRBJ1-2; 7 nucleotides align to TRBD1. CDR3 length: 14 residues. Germline lookup yields CDR1 SGHDN and CDR2 FVKESK. The V and J ends lost 6 bases and 7 bases, in that order; junction bases with no gene match: 11. DNA of the CDR3: TGTGCCAGCAGTCATTACGGACAGGCCGGTGGCTACACCTTC. Protein product: CASSHYGQAGGYTF.

This clonotype was counted many times. For the CDR3, the DNA is TGTGCCAGCAGCCAAGGAATTGTCGGTGAAAAACTGTTTTTT. This encodes CASSQGIVGEKLFF. V is TRBV3-1 and J is TRBJ1-4; D is unclear. The CDR3 spans 14 residues. Germline V gives CDR1 LGHDT, CDR2 YNNKEL (reference sequence). V was clipped by 1 base and J by 7 bases, with 10 bases between them.

This clonotype was recorded many times. This chain links TRBV27 with TRBJ1-2, with D possibly matching TRBD1 (5 bases). Germline CDR1 is MNHEY and CDR2 is SMNVEV (reference sequence). The CDR3 has 14 residues. V lost 5 bases and J lost 2, with 12 bases in between. In DNA, the CDR3 is TGTGCCAGCAGTGGAAGGGGCAAGAACTATGGCTACACCTTC. Translated: CASSGRGKNYGYTF.

There are many counts of this clonotype. The CDR3 nucleotides are TGTGCCAGCAGTTTAGCGCTAGCTGAATACAATGAGCAGTTCTTC. Translating it yields CASSLALAEYNEQFF. The rearrangement links TRBV27 to TRBJ2-1, with D perhaps matching TRBD2 (5 bases). V lost 2 bases, J lost 4 bases, and 12 bases lay in between. Per the germline V gene, CDR1 is MNHEY and CDR2 is SMNVEV (reference sequence). This CDR3 comprises 15 residues.

The table lists this clonotype with a few counts. The chain employs TRBV12-3 or TRBV12-4 and TRBJ1-1, with D possibly TRBD1 on 5 matching bases. This CDR3 is 16 amino acids long. Trimming took off 5 bases at V and 3 bases at J, with 19 bases between the two ends. CDR3 DNA sequence: TGTGCCAGCAGTCCCGGGACCTCGAGGAAAGACACTGAAGCTTTCTTT. The encoded protein is CASSPGTSRKDTEAFF.

This clonotype was detected many times. This chain uses TRBV7-2 with TRBJ2-7; the match to TRBD1 covers 10 bases. This CDR3 contains 15 residues. With 0 bases clipped from V and 7 bases from J, the junction kept 6 bases outside the gene matches. Germline-derived CDR1 and CDR2 are SGHTA and FQGNSA. DNA for the CDR3: TGTGCCAGCAGCTTAGCGGGGACAGGGGAGAGGGAGCAGTACTTC. This translates into CASSLAGTGEREQYF.

This clonotype showed up many times. CDR3 residues: CASSAEVGGPIYNEQFF. The CDR3 bases are TGTGCCAGCAGTGCAGAGGTCGGGGGTCCTATCTACAATGAGCAGTTCTTC. The rearrangement links TRBV2 to TRBJ2-1; D is possibly TRBD2 (6 bases). The CDR3 is made up of 17 amino acids. Trimming removed 4 bases from V and 3 bases from J, with 19 bases in between. Germline lookup yields CDR1 SNHLY and CDR2 FYNNEI.

CDR3 nucleotide sequence: TGTGCCAGCTCCCTCCTTCGACCTCTTAACACTGAAGCTTTCTTT. It specifies CASSLLRPLNTEAFF. The rearrangement links TRBV18 to TRBJ1-1, with no clear D. The CDR3 extends over 15 amino acids. The germline V and J ends were trimmed by 6 bases and 2 bases, with 16 bases remaining between them. From germline, CDR1 is KGHSH and CDR2 LQKENI.

This clonotype was seen repeatedly, ten times or more. V gene TRBV28 combines with J gene TRBJ2-7; D is unresolved. Germline V gene lookup returns CDR1 MDHEN and CDR2 SYDVKM. CDR3 length equals 14 residues. The V end was cut by 5 bases, the J end by 3 bases, with 14 bases between. The CDR3 loop reads CASSPRLKSYEQYF. The CDR3 nucleotides are TGTGCCAGCAGTCCGCGACTGAAGAGCTACGAGCAGTACTTC.

This clonotype showed up many times. The V and J genes are TRBV20-1 and TRBJ2-7; 12 nucleotides align to TRBD2. Germline loops: CDR1 DFQATT, CDR2 SNEGSKA (reference sequence). J lost 2 bases, V lost 5 bases, and 4 bases had no gene match. The CDR3 has 14 residues. The CDR3 bases are TGCAGTGCTCGAAGGACTAGCGGGACCTACGAGCAGTACTTC. Its protein product is CSARRTSGTYEQYF.

This clonotype was counted a few times. The chain has TRBV10-2 and TRBJ2-4; 9 bases align to TRBD2. This CDR3 has 13 residues. Germline V gene data show CDR1 as WSHSY and CDR2 as SAAADI. With 0 bases clipped from V and 15 bases from J, the junction kept 6 bases outside the gene matches. CDR3 loop: CASSESPPSGMYF. The CDR3 nucleotides are TGCGCCAGCAGTGAGTCCCCCCCTAGCGGGATGTACTTC.

There are many counts of this clonotype. The chain employs TRBV6-1 and TRBJ1-5; D is unresolved. Deletions cut 5 bases from V and 6 bases from J, with 5 bases between. Germline CDR1 reads MNHNS; CDR2 reads SASEGT. This CDR3 comprises 11 residues. The CDR3 loop is CASSRRQPQHF. DNA of the CDR3: TGTGCCAGCAGTAGGCGTCAGCCCCAGCATTTT.

This clonotype has just a few counts. The chain carries TRBV3-1 and TRBJ2-1; 12 positions agree with TRBD2. The length of the CDR3 is 14 residues. CDR1 is LGHDT, CDR2 YNNKEL, per germline (reference sequence). The trim removed 4 bases at V and 10 bases at J, leaving 5 bases unmatched. The CDR3 spells CASSPRLAGVEQFF. CDR3 coding DNA: TGTGCCAGCAGCCCTAGACTAGCGGGGGTGGAGCAGTTCTTC.

This chain joins TRBV29-1 and TRBJ1-5; perhaps TRBD1 as D (5 bases). CDR1 and CDR2 from the germline V gene are SQVTM and ANQGSEA. The CDR3 runs to 13 residues. With 7 bases removed from V and 3 bases from J, the gap between germline ends came to 13 bases. CDR3 DNA: TGCAGCGCTATGACAGAGCTCAATCAGCCCCAGCATTTT. It encodes CSAMTELNQPQHF. Together with reference TRBV29-1 and TRBJ1-5, the CDR3 gives the full variable domain: SAVISQKPSRDICQRGTSLTIQCQVDSQVTMMFWYRQQPGQSLTLIATANQGSEATYESGFVIDKFPISRPNLTFSTLTVSNMSPEDSSIYLCSAMTELNQPQHFGDGTRLSIL.

In its sample, this clonotype was seen many times. The chain recombines TRBV2 with TRBJ2-1; the match to TRBD2 covers 11 bases. CDR1 and CDR2 from the germline V gene are SNHLY and FYNNEI. The CDR3 is 14 residues long. Unmatched junction bases numbered 7, after V lost 5 bases and J lost 10 bases. The CDR3 loop reads CASSLAGGVGEQFF. CDR3 in DNA: TGTGCCAGCAGTCTAGCGGGGGGTGTCGGGGAGCAGTTCTTC. Full variable domain (outside the CDR3, taken from reference TRBV2 and TRBJ2-1): EPEVTQTPSHQVTQMGQEVILRCVPISNHLYFYWYRQILGQKVEFLVSFYNNEISEKSEIFDDQFSVERPDGSNFTLKIRSTKLEDSAMYFCASSLAGGVGEQFFGPGTRLTVL.

This clonotype was seen at least ten times. A junction boundary mismatches the germline segment, possibly from a read error. The rearrangement uses TRBV9 and TRBJ2-7, with TRBD1 matching over 7 bases. The germline V gene encodes CDR1 SGDLS and CDR2 YYNGEE. The CDR3 is made up of 15 amino acids. CDR3 in amino acids: CASSERPGQSYKQYF. The CDR3 DNA reads as TGTGCCAGCAGCGAGCGGCCGGGACAGTCCTACAAGCAGTACTTC.

The sample holds a few counts of this clonotype. The CDR3 DNA reads as TGTGCCAGCTCAAGACTAGCGGGGGGGACCGCGAGCACAGATACGCAGTATTTT. Its translation is CASSRLAGGTASTDTQYF. This chain links TRBV18 with TRBJ2-3; 14 nucleotides align to TRBD2. CDR3 length equals 18 residues. V shed 5 bases, J shed 0 bases, and the junction held 7 bases outside the gene matches. Germline lookup yields CDR1 KGHSH and CDR2 LQKENI.

This clonotype was seen ten or more times. The V gene is TRBV28, the J gene TRBJ2-2; a weak D match, TRBD2 (5 bases). From germline, CDR1 is MDHEN and CDR2 SYDVKM. Trimming took off 2 bases at V and 7 bases at J, with 5 bases between the two ends. The CDR3 has 12 residues. CDR3 protein: CASSLAGGELFF. CDR3 nucleotides: TGTGCCAGCAGTTTAGCGGGCGGGGAGCTGTTTTTT.

The sample holds many counts of this clonotype. The chain joins TRBV2 to TRBJ2-5; D is perhaps TRBD2 (5 bases). This CDR3 region has 13 residues. V was shortened by 8 bases and J by 5 bases, with 15 bases between the two germline ends. The germline gives CDR1 SNHLY, CDR2 FYNNEI. CDR3 nucleotides: TGTGCCAGCGAACTACTAGGGCGGGAGACCCAGTACTTC. Translation: CASELLGRETQYF.

CDR3 in DNA: TGCAGTGCTAGACCCCGGTATAGCGGGACCATTTCCTACGAGCAGTACTTC. Residues: CSARPRYSGTISYEQYF. The chain combines TRBV20-1 with TRBJ2-7; 8 bases are shared with TRBD2. V lost 2 bases to trimming and J lost 1 base; unmatched junction nucleotides: 13. The CDR3 is made up of 17 amino acids. Germline CDR1 DFQATT, CDR2 SNEGSKA (reference sequence).

This clonotype has at least ten counts. This sequence joins TRBV27 and TRBJ1-2, with unresolved D. The CDR3 is made up of 13 amino acids. The V gene's germline CDR1 is MNHEY and CDR2 SMNVEV (reference sequence). Between the trimmed V and J ends, which lost 8 bases and 9 bases, there was a span of 19 bases. DNA for the CDR3: TGTGCCAGCCTTAGTGTAGGGAGGGAAAGCTACACCTTC. Its protein is CASLSVGRESYTF.

Details on this clonotype: Lacking the conserved final phenylalanine or tryptophan, this CDR3 likely reflects a read error. This rearrangement joins TRBV12-3 or TRBV12-4 to TRBJ1-2; D ambiguous. The germline V and J ends were trimmed by 6 bases and 2 bases, with 13 bases remaining between them. This CDR3 has 14 residues. CDR3 amino acids: CASSSPTGNYGYTL. CDR3 bases: TGTGCCAGCAGCAGCCCAACGGGGAACTATGGCTACACCCTC.

This clonotype was found a few times. The rearrangement uses TRBV7-3 and TRBJ1-1; 8 nucleotides align to TRBD1. This CDR3 contains 13 residues. From germline, CDR1 is SGHTA and CDR2 FQGTGA. V lost 5 bases to trimming and J lost 8 bases; unmatched junction nucleotides: 7. CDR3: CASSPRTGKEAFF. The CDR3 DNA follows: TGTGCCAGCAGCCCGCGGACAGGGAAGGAAGCTTTCTTT. The full variable domain, in which reference TRBV7-3 and TRBJ1-1 provide the parts outside the CDR3, is GAGVSQTPSNKVTEKGKYVELRCDPISGHTALYWYRQSLGQGPEFLIYFQGTGAADDSGLPNDRFFAVRPEGSVSTLKIQRTERGDSAVYLCASSPRTGKEAFFGQGTRLTVV.

This clonotype was detected many times. The chain carries TRBV20-1 and TRBJ2-1, with D maybe TRBD2 (7 bases). This CDR3 region has 14 residues. Germline-derived CDR1 and CDR2 are DFQATT and SNEGSKA (reference sequence). The V end lost 6 bases, the J end lost 8 bases, and 20 bases lay between the germline ends. CDR3 amino acids: CSALWGASGDEQFF. CDR3 DNA: TGCAGTGCACTATGGGGGGCTAGCGGAGATGAGCAGTTCTTC.

This chain uses TRBV9 with TRBJ2-2; D might be TRBD1 or TRBD2, each matching 5 bases. The V and J ends lost 4 bases and 2 bases respectively, with 12 bases between them. Germline V gives CDR1 SGDLS, CDR2 YYNGEE. The CDR3 consists of 15 residues. CDR3 sequence reads: CASSRGQGNTGELFF. CDR3 DNA sequence: TGTGCCAGCAGCAGAGGGCAGGGTAACACCGGGGAGCTGTTTTTT.

This clonotype showed up just a few times. This rearrangement joins TRBV9 to TRBJ2-7; D perhaps matches TRBD1 (5 bases). Germline V gives CDR1 SGDLS, CDR2 YYNGEE. V lost 4 bases and J lost 4, with 18 bases in between. CDR3 length: 15 amino acids. The CDR3 loop is CASSLGLPSQYEQYF. The CDR3 coding sequence is TGTGCCAGCAGCCTGGGGCTACCGTCGCAATACGAGCAGTACTTC.